Below are 5 T cell receptor beta chains sequenced from a single sample in a study of long-term antiretroviral therapy in people with HIV. At survey level, the immunoSEQ assay was run in its v3.0 version. TCRdb keeps only in-frame clones here, not all; method: immunoSEQ multiplex PCR. The repertoire holds 30,000 to 50,000 clones, with 86% as singletons. The input for sequencing was unsorted PBMCs, taken just before starting antiretroviral therapy. These receptors came from a woman between 18 and 30 years old with HIV.

The rearrangement joins TRBV2 to TRBJ1-1; 8 positions agree with TRBD1. In germline, CDR1 is SNHLY, CDR2 FYNNEI. Trimming took 3 bases from V and 3 from J; bases not matched to a gene: 0. This CDR3 has 13 residues. The CDR3 nucleotides are TGTGCCAGCAGTGAGGACAGGGACACTGAAGCTTTCTTT. It translates to CASSEDRDTEAFF.

V and J are TRBV25-1 and TRBJ2-7; 8 bases are a match to TRBD2. The CDR3 covers 15 residues. Germline assignment: CDR1 MGHDK and CDR2 SYGVNS. J gave up 2 bases and V 4 bases, and 7 bases lay outside the gene matches. This CDR3 reads CASSVGLASTYEQYF. The CDR3 coding sequence is TGTGCCAGCAGTGTCGGACTAGCATCTACCTACGAGCAGTACTTC.

In its sample, this clone was seen once. V is TRBV27 and J is TRBJ2-3; 9 bases line up with TRBD2. CDR1 is MNHEY and CDR2 is SMNVEV in the germline V gene (reference sequence). The CDR3 is 16 residues long. The trim removed 7 bases at V and 2 bases at J, leaving 10 bases unmatched. The CDR3 nucleotides are TGTGCCAGCATTGATAGTAGCGGGGGATTCACAGATACGCAGTATTTT. It yields the protein CASIDSSGGFTDTQYF.

The rearrangement joins TRBV7-8 to TRBJ2-5, with 10 positions matching TRBD1. TRBJ2-7 explains the end of the DNA better; the J call may be wrong. CDR1 is SGHVS and CDR2 is FQNEAQ in the germline V gene. This CDR3 comprises 16 residues. DNA for the CDR3: TGTGCCAGCAGGAGGGGACAGGGGACTAAATCCTACGAGCAGTACTTC. It encodes CASRRGQGTKSYEQYF.

The chain joins TRBV28 to TRBJ2-5; D tentatively fits TRBD1 or TRBD2 (5 bases each). Germline V gene data show CDR1 as MDHEN and CDR2 as SYDVKM. V was clipped by 5 bases and J by 5 bases, with 15 bases between them. The CDR3 runs to 14 residues. For the CDR3, the DNA is TGTGCCAGCAGTCACCCGGGGCTCCCCGAGACCCAGTACTTC. It translates to CASSHPGLPETQYF.